A single sample gave rise to the 19 T cell receptor beta chains below, sequenced in a study of blood T cells in healthy people across ages. A second PCR, run for about 7 to 12 cycles, used a sample-barcoded 5' primer plus a J-beta primer mix. From the 5' RACE reads, TCRdb called clonotypes with MiXCR, one entry per CDR3 protein. The data contain about 650,000 distinct CDR3 sequences, around 32% of them singletons. The sample consisted of blood. These TCRs come from a woman at least 80 years old in good health.

This clonotype was detected a few times. The chain has TRBV20-1 and TRBJ1-1, with a weak D call TRBD1 (6 bases). From germline, CDR1 is DFQATT and CDR2 SNEGSKA (reference sequence). The V end lost 2 bases, the J end lost 3 bases, and 16 bases lay between the germline ends. The CDR3 is made up of 15 amino acids. Here the CDR3 reads CSARYARGPDTEAFF. The CDR3 DNA reads as TGCAGTGCTAGATACGCCAGGGGCCCCGACACTGAAGCTTTCTTT.

This clonotype has at least ten counts. This chain connects TRBV3-1 to TRBJ2-1, with TRBD2 matching over 10 bases. Germline CDR1 is LGHDT and CDR2 is YNNKEL (reference sequence). CDR3 length equals 19 residues. V trimming: 5 bases; J trimming: 7 bases; junction bases outside the gene matches: 20. The CDR3 DNA reads as TGTGCCAGCAGCTCTCGGACTAGCGGAAGACTAGCACGTGGGAATGAGCAGTTCTTC. Translating gives CASSSRTSGRLARGNEQFF.

The rearrangement uses TRBV10-3 and TRBJ2-1; 12 bases fit TRBD1. With 3 bases clipped from V and 8 bases from J, the junction kept 8 bases outside the gene matches. Germline CDR1 ENHRY, CDR2 SYGVKD. This CDR3 has 16 residues. DNA of the CDR3: TGTGCCATCAGTGACCCACCGGGACAGGGGGCTCATGAGCAGTTCTTC. Its translation is CAISDPPGQGAHEQFF.

DNA of the CDR3: TGTGCCAGCAGCCATTTTCCATCCGGGACCAGAAGGGACTACGAGCAGTACTTC. Amino acid sequence: CASSHFPSGTRRDYEQYF. The chain uses TRBV7-2 and TRBJ2-7; D assignment may be TRBD1 or TRBD2 (5 bases each). Between the trimmed V and J ends, which lost 5 bases and 3 bases, there was a span of 26 bases. The CDR3 contains 18 residues. The V gene's germline CDR1 is SGHTA and CDR2 FQGNSA.

The V call is TRBV4-1, the J call TRBJ2-1; D ambiguous. The CDR3 is 17 residues long. Trimming took off 1 base at V and 8 bases at J, with 21 bases between the two ends. Germline loops: CDR1 MGHRA, CDR2 YSYEKL. CDR3 amino acids: CASSQAGKPPEGHEQFF. CDR3 nucleotides: TGCGCCAGCAGCCAAGCTGGAAAACCACCCGAAGGTCATGAGCAGTTCTTC.

This clonotype was seen only a few times. The chain is built from TRBV3-1 and TRBJ2-1, with 11 bases lining up with TRBD2. Per germline, CDR1 LGHDT and CDR2 YNNKEL (reference sequence). Trimming at V came to 4 bases and at J to 6 bases, leaving 8 bases not matched to a gene. There are 16 residues in the CDR3. The CDR3 DNA is TGTGCCAGCAGCCCCTTAGCGGGGGGGCGGGGCAATGAGCAGTTCTTC. Encoded protein: CASSPLAGGRGNEQFF.

The gene calls are TRBV20-1 and TRBJ2-3, with D hard to call. This CDR3 region has 14 residues. Germline V gives CDR1 DFQATT, CDR2 SNEGSKA (reference sequence). With 4 bases removed from V and 6 bases from J, the gap between germline ends came to 17 bases. CDR3 coding DNA: TGCAGTGCTAAGACTGAAGGTGCCACGGATACGCAGTATTTT. This encodes CSAKTEGATDTQYF.

This clonotype occurred once. The CDR3 here is CAWSVRGLAGGAEQFF. The CDR3 DNA reads TGTGCCTGGAGTGTACGAGGGCTAGCGGGAGGGGCTGAGCAGTTCTTC. The chain uses TRBV30 and TRBJ2-1, with 12 positions matching TRBD2. The V gene's germline CDR1 is GTSNPN and CDR2 SVGIG (reference sequence). The V segment lost 0 bases and the J segment 9 bases; nucleotides outside the gene matches: 9. The CDR3 covers 16 residues.

This clonotype was seen many times. The chain employs TRBV7-3 and TRBJ2-1; 8 bases agree with TRBD1. This CDR3 comprises 17 residues. Looked up from germline, CDR1 is SGHTA and CDR2 is FQGTGA. J was trimmed by 4 bases and V by 5 bases; bases with no gene match: 13. The CDR3 spells CASSRLGGQAAYNEQFF. The DNA of the CDR3 is TGTGCCAGCAGCCGCCTCGGGGGACAGGCGGCATACAATGAGCAGTTCTTC. The full variable domain, with the rest looked up from reference TRBV7-3 and TRBJ2-1, is GAGVSQTPSNKVTEKGKYVELRCDPISGHTALYWYRQSLGQGPEFLIYFQGTGAADDSGLPNDRFFAVRPEGSVSTLKIQRTERGDSAVYLCASSRLGGQAAYNEQFFGPGTRLTVL.

This clonotype was seen only a few times. This may be a read error, as it is one base from a much larger clone. This chain connects TRBV15 to TRBJ2-5; D is possibly TRBD2 (7 bases). Trimming took off 0 bases at V and 11 bases at J, with 25 bases between the two ends. CDR1 and CDR2 (germline): LNHNV, YYDKDF (reference sequence). The CDR3 runs to 17 residues. CDR3 sequence (DNA): TGTGCCACCAGCAGAGATGTAGGGGGGGCCGGGTCCATTGAGCAGTACTTC. It is translated as CATSRDVGGAGSIEQYF.

A single count supports this clonotype. The chain uses TRBV5-5 and TRBJ1-4, with D hard to call. The V end lost 6 bases, the J end lost 0 bases, and 21 bases lay between the germline ends. Germline V CDR1 and CDR2: SGHKS, YYEKEE (reference sequence). The CDR3 has 18 amino acids. CDR3 DNA sequence: TGTGCCAGCACCTCGCTTCCTGGCAGCGCCGCAACTAATGAAAAACTGTTTTTT. Amino acids: CASTSLPGSAATNEKLFF.

The genes are TRBV2 and TRBJ2-5; D is unclear. The CDR3 consists of 13 residues. Germline CDR1 SNHLY, CDR2 FYNNEI. The V and J ends lost 2 bases and 5 bases respectively, with 9 bases between them. In DNA form, the CDR3 reads TGTGCCAGCAGTGAATGGGGTCCGGAGACCCAGTACTTC. This codes for CASSEWGPETQYF.

At least ten counts were recorded for this clonotype. V usage is TRBV7-2 and J usage is TRBJ1-6; D is unclear. V lost 1 base to trimming and J lost 10 bases, with 11 bases between them. This CDR3 region has 14 residues. The germline V gene encodes CDR1 SGHTA and CDR2 FQGNSA. The CDR3: CASSLGGTRSPLHF. CDR3 nucleotide sequence: TGTGCCAGCAGCTTAGGGGGAACACGGTCACCCCTCCACTTT.

To note about this clonotype: Given a much more abundant clone one base away, this may be a read error. The rearrangement joins TRBV10-3 to TRBJ2-3; D call uncertain. Germline V lookup: CDR1 ENHRY, CDR2 SYGVKD. The CDR3 covers 12 residues. DNA of the CDR3: TGTACCATCAGTGAGTTTACAGATACGCAGTATTTT. Its protein is CTISEFTDTQYF.

In this sample, this clonotype turned up many times. CDR3 in DNA: TGTGCCAGCAGGACGGAAACCTTTCACGGCTACACCTTC. This gives the protein CASRTETFHGYTF. The chain couples TRBV12-3 or TRBV12-4 to TRBJ1-2; D is uncertain. V was trimmed by 6 bases and J by 8 bases, leaving 16 bases between them. This CDR3 comprises 13 residues.

The V and J genes are TRBV18 and TRBJ2-6, with D perhaps TRBD1 or TRBD2 (5 bases each). V dropped 4 bases and J dropped 0 bases, with 16 bases sitting between them. The CDR3 sequence is 18 residues long. Germline assignment: CDR1 KGHSH and CDR2 LQKENI. CDR3 coding DNA: TGTGCCAGCTCACTCCCCGGGACCGATGACTCTGGGGCCAACGTCCTGACTTTC. This encodes CASSLPGTDDSGANVLTF.

The chain joins TRBV20-1 to TRBJ1-5; D remains unclear. The CDR3 sequence is 12 residues long. CDR1 and CDR2 (germline): DFQATT, SNEGSKA (reference sequence). The V end lost 6 bases, the J end lost 3 bases, and 9 bases lay between the germline ends. Here the CDR3 DNA reads TGCAGTGCAGCGGTTGTCAATCAGCCCCAGCATTTT. Translated: CSAAVVNQPQHF.

Note on this clonotype: This may stem from a read error, because a much larger clone lies one nucleotide away. This chain links TRBV7-6 with TRBJ1-4; perhaps TRBD1 as D (5 bases). The CDR3 extends over 14 amino acids. CDR1 and CDR2 from the germline V gene are SGHVS and FNYEAQ. CDR3 region: CASSLTVSNERLFF. CDR3 sequence (DNA): TGTGCCAGCAGCTTGACAGTATCTAATGAAAGACTGTTTTTT.

This clonotype was seen at least ten times. The chain uses TRBV7-6 and TRBJ2-5, with a tentative D call TRBD1 (6 bases). Trimming removed 5 bases at V and 4 bases at J, with 17 bases between. This CDR3 has 15 amino acids. Germline V gene sequence: CDR1 SGHVS, CDR2 FNYEAQ. Here the CDR3 DNA reads TGTGCCAGCAGCCCCGAGGGACACCCCTCAGAGACCCAGTACTTC. This sequence encodes CASSPEGHPSETQYF.